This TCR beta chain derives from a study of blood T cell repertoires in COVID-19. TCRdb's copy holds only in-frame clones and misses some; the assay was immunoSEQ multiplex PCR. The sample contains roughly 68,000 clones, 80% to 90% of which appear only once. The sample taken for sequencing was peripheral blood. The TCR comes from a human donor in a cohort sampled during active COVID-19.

CDR3 amino acids: CASRSGQDTDTQYF. The CDR3 nucleotides read TGCGCCAGCCGATCGGGACAGGACACAGATACGCAGTATTTT. The chain links TRBV5-1 to TRBJ2-3; 8 bases match TRBD1. The CDR3 has 14 amino acids. The ends lost 7 bases at V and 2 bases at J; junction bases unmatched: 6. CDR1 SGHRS and CDR2 YFSETQ come from the germline V gene.